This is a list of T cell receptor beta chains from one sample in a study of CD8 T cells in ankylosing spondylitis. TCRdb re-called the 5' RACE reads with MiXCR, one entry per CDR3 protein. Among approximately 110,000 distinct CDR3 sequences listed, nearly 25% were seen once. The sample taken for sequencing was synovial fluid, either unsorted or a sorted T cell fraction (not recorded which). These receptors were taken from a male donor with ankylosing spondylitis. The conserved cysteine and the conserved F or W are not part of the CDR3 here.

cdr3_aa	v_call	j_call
ASSDRGRGGSDTQY	TRBV6-1	TRBJ2-3
ASMGAEVVSEAF	TRBV6-2/TRBV6-3	TRBJ1-1
AISDSGKETQY	TRBV10-3	TRBJ2-5
ASSSWDQETQY	TRBV27	TRBJ2-5
ASSLSIAKNIQY	TRBV13	TRBJ2-4
ASSEADLGPQH	TRBV2	TRBJ1-5
ASSKTSAVTGELF	TRBV12-3/TRBV12-4	TRBJ2-2
ASSFGLAGGETQY	TRBV5-6	TRBJ2-5
ASTKESGAEQF	TRBV7-9	TRBJ2-1
ASSPSIRTSGAKETQY	TRBV11-1	TRBJ2-5
ASSLVGGEGETQY	TRBV5-1	TRBJ2-5
SVLGASYEQY	TRBV29-1	TRBJ2-7
ASSRQSQDTQY	TRBV4-1	TRBJ2-3
SVGPGTAF	TRBV29-1	TRBJ1-1
SSEWTGQAF	TRBV29-1	TRBJ1-1
SARAASGAKAEAF	TRBV20-1	TRBJ1-1
ASPEAGGGRAEWETQY	TRBV2	TRBJ2-5
ASRPAVDQPQH	TRBV10-2	TRBJ1-5
ASSLKGANVLT	TRBV5-1	TRBJ2-6
ASSPPGRGEKLF	TRBV18	TRBJ1-4
ASSRLAGGHYNEQF	TRBV2	TRBJ2-1
ASSLADRGAGELF	TRBV7-9	TRBJ2-2
ASSVATSDTQY	TRBV9	TRBJ2-3
SLQTPGQGHEQF	TRBV29-1	TRBJ2-1
ASSLGGGIIYNEQF	TRBV5-1	TRBJ2-1
ATSDRGPPRNEQF	TRBV24-1	TRBJ2-1
ASSQETSGSDTQY	TRBV4-2	TRBJ2-3
ASSFSATMNTEAF	TRBV12-3/TRBV12-4	TRBJ1-1
SAERGYNEQF	TRBV20-1	TRBJ2-1
ASSRLRRSGLAGHNEQF	TRBV28	TRBJ2-1
ASTSYNEQF	TRBV25-1	TRBJ2-1
SAQYGTTAF	TRBV29-1	TRBJ2-1
ASREQGSGTEAF	TRBV5-1	TRBJ1-1
ASSQVGGGTGNTIY	TRBV3-1	TRBJ1-3
ATSDLLTGQSSYNEQF	TRBV24-1	TRBJ2-1
ASSLFAFENEQF	TRBV11-2	TRBJ2-1
ASSQQGGNQPQH	TRBV6-2/TRBV6-3	TRBJ1-5
ASSVQQPQH	TRBV6-1	TRBJ1-5
ATSSIYRGNTEAF	TRBV15	TRBJ1-1
ASSLREFSYNEQF	TRBV27	TRBJ2-1
ASSIDGGQPQH	TRBV19	TRBJ1-5
ASLLDRVNSPLH	TRBV2	TRBJ1-6
SARDRVSYEQY	TRBV20-1	TRBJ2-7
ATSGSGVRNEQF	TRBV24-1	TRBJ2-1